Following are 28 T cell receptor beta chains from one sample sequenced in a study of control samples from healthy donors and cancer patients. Sequencing was performed with immunoSEQ multiplex PCR; in TCRdb, only in-frame clones are kept and a portion is missing. The sample yields about 44,000 clones, 70% to 90% seen once. The sample was PBMCs. These TCRs come from a woman aged 55-70 years with lung cancer.

In nucleotides, the CDR3 is TGTGCCAGCAGTTTTGACAGTGTGACTAATGAAAAACTGTTTTTT. It yields the protein CASSFDSVTNEKLFF. The V and J genes are TRBV28 and TRBJ1-4, with a possible D match to TRBD1 (5 bases). CDR1 is MDHEN, CDR2 SYDVKM, per germline. V dropped 3 bases and J dropped 2 bases, with 10 bases sitting between them. The CDR3 contains 15 residues.

The chain couples TRBV28 to TRBJ1-3; 9 positions match TRBD1. The V segment lost 4 bases and the J segment 6 bases; nucleotides outside the gene matches: 10. This CDR3 is built from 16 residues. Germline values: CDR1 MDHEN, CDR2 SYDVKM. The CDR3 is CASSSDTGTGTNTIYF. The CDR3, as DNA: TGTGCCAGCAGTTCGGATACCGGGACAGGGACAAACACCATATATTTT.

The J gene is TRBJ2-7, the V gene TRBV19; TRBD1 matches 8 bases. The CDR3 length is 13 residues. Germline loops: CDR1 LNHDA, CDR2 SQIVND (reference sequence). The V segment lost 4 bases and the J segment 8 bases; nucleotides outside the gene matches: 7. In DNA, the CDR3 is TGTGCCAGTAGTACCGGACAGGGTAACAAGCAGTACTTC. It codes for CASSTGQGNKQYF. Full variable domain (missing parts from reference TRBV19 and TRBJ2-7): DGGITQSPKYLFRKEGQNVTLSCEQNLNHDAMYWYRQDPGQGLRLIYYSQIVNDFQKGDIAEGYSVSREKKESFPLTVTSAQKNPTAFYLCASSTGQGNKQYFGPGTRLTVT.

The chain employs TRBV28 and TRBJ2-5, with no clear D. There are 11 residues in the CDR3. Per the germline V gene, CDR1 is MDHEN and CDR2 is SYDVKM. V dropped 2 bases and J dropped 5 bases, with 3 bases sitting between them. Written as DNA, the CDR3 is TGTGCCAGCAGTTTACAGGAGACCCAGTACTTC. Amino acid sequence: CASSLQETQYF. The complete variable domain, with remaining parts taken from reference TRBV28 and TRBJ2-5, reads DVKVTQSSRYLVKRTGEKVFLECVQDMDHENMFWYRQDPGLGLRLIYFSYDVKMKEKGDIPEGYSVSREKKERFSLILESASTNQTSMYLCASSLQETQYFGPGTRLLVL.

The genes are TRBV7-9 and TRBJ2-2; D is tentatively TRBD1 or TRBD2 (5 bases each). Germline CDR1 SEHNR, CDR2 FQNEAQ (reference sequence). The CDR3 has 15 residues. V dropped 4 bases and J dropped 4 bases, with 13 bases sitting between them. The chain's CDR3 is CASSSPQGRTGELFF. CDR3 coding DNA: TGTGCCAGCAGCTCTCCTCAGGGACGCACCGGGGAGCTGTTTTTT.

The chain joins TRBV4-3 to TRBJ2-1; D is ambiguous. The CDR3 totals 14 residues. Per the germline V gene, CDR1 is LGHNA and CDR2 is YSLEER. Trimming removed 0 bases from V and 8 bases from J, with 11 bases in between. The CDR3 DNA follows: TGCGCCAGCAGCCAAGATATAATCGCCCATGAGCAGTTCTTC. Its translation: CASSQDIIAHEQFF.

This chain joins TRBV30 and TRBJ2-7; the D gene is possibly TRBD1 (6 bases). There are 13 residues in the CDR3. Trimming cost V 5 bases and J 6 bases, with 17 bases left between them. Germline V gene sequence: CDR1 GTSNPN, CDR2 SVGIG (reference sequence). The CDR3 region is CAWEEWLGGEQYF. The CDR3 bases are TGTGCCTGGGAAGAGTGGTTAGGGGGCGAGCAGTACTTC.

The genes are TRBV5-1 and TRBJ2-1; 7 nucleotides align to TRBD1. CDR3 length: 13 residues. After removal of 1 base from V and 9 bases from J, the junction contained 4 bases not matched to a gene. Germline-derived CDR1 and CDR2 are SGHRS and YFSETQ. The CDR3 is CASSLTGDGEQFF. The CDR3 DNA is TGCGCCAGCAGCTTGACAGGGGACGGTGAGCAGTTCTTC.

The chain uses TRBV13 and TRBJ2-1; 14 nucleotides agree with TRBD2. J gave up 9 bases and V 0 bases, and 13 bases lay outside the gene matches. The CDR3 sequence is 19 residues long. Germline loops: CDR1 PRHDT, CDR2 FYEKMQ (reference sequence). In nucleotides, the CDR3 is TGTGCCAGCAGCTTAGGCCGAGGGACTAGCGGGAGAGGGCGGGGTGAGCAGTTCTTC. Residues: CASSLGRGTSGRGRGEQFF.

The J gene is TRBJ2-2, the V gene TRBV4-3; D perhaps matches TRBD2 (6 bases). The CDR3 totals 14 residues. V shed 4 bases and J shed 7 bases, with 13 bases lying between them. Germline V CDR1 and CDR2: LGHNA, YSLEER. This chain's CDR3 is CASSRIGGGGELFF. The CDR3 DNA reads as TGCGCCAGCAGCCGGATCGGGGGAGGCGGGGAGCTGTTTTTT.

The chain joins TRBV4-2 to TRBJ2-1, with D unclear. Trimming shortened V by 0 bases and J by 5 bases, and 8 bases separated the two germline ends. The CDR3 consists of 14 residues. The germline CDR1 and CDR2 sequences are LGHNA and YNFKEQ. DNA for the CDR3: TGTGCCAGCAGCCAAGACTACATTGACAATGAGCAGTTCTTC. Encoded protein: CASSQDYIDNEQFF.

The chain has TRBV6-6 and TRBJ2-5; 12 nucleotides agree with TRBD2. The ends lost 4 bases at V and 5 bases at J; junction bases unmatched: 2. The CDR3 runs to 14 residues. The germline gives CDR1 MNHNY, CDR2 SVGAGI (reference sequence). The DNA of the CDR3 is TGTGCCAGCAGTTCCGGGACTAGCGGGGAGACCCAGTACTTC. This gives the protein CASSSGTSGETQYF.

The J gene is TRBJ1-2, the V gene TRBV9; 9 positions agree with TRBD1. The CDR3 is 15 amino acids. From germline, CDR1 is SGDLS and CDR2 YYNGEE. V lost 0 bases, J lost 6 bases, and 6 bases stayed unmatched. The CDR3 nucleotides are TGTGCCAGCAGCGTAGCCTACAGGGGGCGAAATGGCTACACCTTC. Its translation is CASSVAYRGRNGYTF.

The rearrangement uses TRBV27 and TRBJ2-7, with a tentative D call TRBD1 (6 bases). The germline V gene has CDR1 MNHEY and CDR2 SMNVEV (reference sequence). Trimming took 5 bases from V and 9 from J, leaving 17 bases between them. This CDR3 spans 13 amino acids. In DNA, the CDR3 is TGTGCCAGCAGTACCCGGACAGTTGAGGGGCAGTACTTC. Its protein is CASSTRTVEGQYF.

The rearrangement uses TRBV11-3 and TRBJ2-6; no clear D. The germline CDR1 and CDR2 sequences are SGHNT and YENEEA. The V gene lost 1 base and the J gene lost 1 base, with 8 bases spanning the gap. CDR3 length: 16 residues. The CDR3 bases are TGTGCCAGCAGCTTAGGGGTTATTTCTGGGGCCAACGTCCTGACTTTC. Its protein is CASSLGVISGANVLTF.

The chain carries TRBV11-3 and TRBJ1-3, with D uncertain. Trimming shortened V by 1 base and J by 4 bases, and 8 bases separated the two germline ends. This CDR3 spans 14 amino acids. The V gene's germline CDR1 is SGHNT and CDR2 YENEEA. CDR3 sequence (DNA): TGTGCCAGCAGCTTAGGGGTCACGGGAAACACCATATATTTT. Its protein is CASSLGVTGNTIYF.

The genes are TRBV7-9 and TRBJ2-2, with D tentatively TRBD1 (5 bases). V lost 1 base and J 1 base, leaving 7 bases between the germline ends. Looked up from germline, CDR1 is SEHNR and CDR2 is FQNEAQ (reference sequence). This CDR3 has 15 residues. CDR3 in DNA: TGTGCCAGCAGCTTAGGCGACAGGAACACCGGGGAGCTGTTTTTT. Residues: CASSLGDRNTGELFF.

The V call is TRBV20-1, the J call TRBJ2-1; D ambiguous. Germline CDR1 and CDR2: DFQATT and SNEGSKA (reference sequence). The CDR3 length is 10 residues. CDR3 sequence: CRGNKDEQFF. The CDR3 DNA reads as TGCAGGGGTAACAAGGATGAGCAGTTCTTC.

The V and J genes are TRBV5-1 and TRBJ1-1, with D maybe TRBD1 (6 bases). The germline V gene has CDR1 SGHRS and CDR2 YFSETQ. This CDR3 is built from 14 residues. V was cut by 4 bases and J by 3 bases, with 13 bases left in between. CDR3 sequence: CASSGLQGDTEAFF. The CDR3 DNA reads TGCGCCAGCAGCGGCCTACAGGGCGACACTGAAGCTTTCTTT.

J is TRBJ1-5 and V is TRBV28; 8 nucleotides agree with TRBD1. V gave up 5 bases and J gave up 3 bases; unmatched junction bases: 6. The CDR3 is made up of 15 amino acids. The germline V gene encodes CDR1 MDHEN and CDR2 SYDVKM. This chain's CDR3 is CASSADRVVNQPQHF. CDR3 nucleotides: TGTGCCAGCAGTGCGGACAGGGTTGTCAATCAGCCCCAGCATTTT. The full variable domain, rest sourced from reference TRBV28 and TRBJ1-5, is DVKVTQSSRYLVKRTGEKVFLECVQDMDHENMFWYRQDPGLGLRLIYFSYDVKMKEKGDIPEGYSVSREKKERFSLILESASTNQTSMYLCASSADRVVNQPQHFGDGTRLSIL.

The V and J genes are TRBV18 and TRBJ1-2, with 7 bases identical to TRBD1. V dropped 6 bases and J dropped 8; count of bases not matched to a gene: 15. The CDR3 runs 15 residues. CDR1 and CDR2 from the germline V gene are KGHSH and LQKENI. The CDR3 nucleotides are TGTGCCAGCTCGCCCGAACCCACAGGGGCAGAAGGCTACACCTTC. It translates to CASSPEPTGAEGYTF. The entire variable domain, with the rest obtained from reference TRBV18 and TRBJ1-2, is as follows: NAGVMQNPRHLVRRRGQEARLRCSPMKGHSHVYWYRQLPEEGLKFMVYLQKENIIDESGMPKERFSAEFPKEGPSILRIQQVVRGDSAAYFCASSPEPTGAEGYTFGSGTRLTVV.

The V call is TRBV6-2 or TRBV6-3, the J call TRBJ2-1, with 11 bases lining up with TRBD1. This CDR3 comprises 14 residues. CDR1 MNHEY and CDR2 SVGEGT come from the germline V gene. Trimming took 5 bases from V and 4 from J; bases not matched to a gene: 1. In DNA form, the CDR3 reads TGTGCCAGCAGTGGGACAGGGGGTTACAATGAGCAGTTCTTC. Amino acid sequence: CASSGTGGYNEQFF.

V and J are TRBV9 and TRBJ2-1; D is ambiguous. The CDR3 contains 16 residues. The ends were cut back, 0 bases at V and 0 bases at J, with 10 bases in the middle. CDR1 and CDR2 (germline): SGDLS, YYNGEE. The CDR3 region is CASSVEGVTSYNEQFF. The CDR3 region has the DNA TGTGCCAGCAGCGTAGAGGGTGTCACCTCCTACAATGAGCAGTTCTTC.

This clone was detected only once. The V and J genes are TRBV2 and TRBJ1-2, with D possibly matching TRBD1 (5 bases). Trimming stripped 2 bases from V and 8 bases from J, with 18 bases between. The length of the CDR3 is 15 residues. Germline V CDR1 and CDR2: SNHLY, FYNNEI. Here the CDR3 reads CASSEQIRQGGGYTF. The CDR3 DNA follows: TGTGCCAGCAGTGAACAGATTAGGCAGGGTGGGGGCTACACCTTC.

The J gene is TRBJ1-1, the V gene TRBV10-3; D unclear. V was clipped by 2 bases and J by 8 bases, with 18 bases between them. This CDR3 spans 15 amino acids. The germline CDR1 and CDR2 sequences are ENHRY and SYGVKD. This chain's CDR3 is CAISEPTAGQAEAFF. In DNA, the CDR3 is TGTGCCATCAGTGAGCCCACAGCGGGCCAGGCAGAAGCTTTCTTT.

The chain carries TRBV3-1 (or the pseudogene TRBV3-2) and TRBJ1-1; tentatively, D is TRBD1 (5 bases). The CDR3 consists of 14 residues. Germline-derived CDR1 and CDR2 are LGHDT and YNNKEL (reference sequence). Trimming stripped 1 base from V and 4 bases from J, with 10 bases between. CDR3 in amino acids: CASSQGQTLTEAFF. The CDR3 nucleotides read TGTGCCAGCAGCCAAGGACAGACCCTCACTGAAGCTTTCTTT.

The rearrangement links TRBV11-1 to TRBJ1-2, with TRBD1 as a possible D gene (5 bases). There are 15 residues in the CDR3. V shed 5 bases and J shed 2 bases, with 15 bases lying between them. Germline V CDR1 and CDR2: SGHAT, FQDESV (reference sequence). The CDR3 region is CASSPRDFLNYGYTF. CDR3 nucleotides: TGTGCCAGCAGCCCTCGGGACTTCCTAAACTATGGCTACACCTTC. The variable domain in full, completed from reference TRBV11-1 and TRBJ1-2, reads EAEVAQSPRYKITEKSQAVAFWCDPISGHATLYWYRQILGQGPELLVQFQDESVVDDSQLPKDRFSAERLKGVDSTLKIQPAELGDSAMYLCASSPRDFLNYGYTFGSGTRLTVV.

The chain joins TRBV3-1 (or the pseudogene TRBV3-2) to TRBJ2-1; D gene unclear. Germline V gene lookup returns CDR1 LGHDT and CDR2 YNNKEL (reference sequence). Trimming removed 4 bases from V and 10 bases from J, with 11 bases in between. This CDR3 has 12 residues. The CDR3 spells CASSLLGREQFF. In DNA form, the CDR3 reads TGTGCCAGCAGCCTCCTTGGGCGGGAGCAGTTCTTC.